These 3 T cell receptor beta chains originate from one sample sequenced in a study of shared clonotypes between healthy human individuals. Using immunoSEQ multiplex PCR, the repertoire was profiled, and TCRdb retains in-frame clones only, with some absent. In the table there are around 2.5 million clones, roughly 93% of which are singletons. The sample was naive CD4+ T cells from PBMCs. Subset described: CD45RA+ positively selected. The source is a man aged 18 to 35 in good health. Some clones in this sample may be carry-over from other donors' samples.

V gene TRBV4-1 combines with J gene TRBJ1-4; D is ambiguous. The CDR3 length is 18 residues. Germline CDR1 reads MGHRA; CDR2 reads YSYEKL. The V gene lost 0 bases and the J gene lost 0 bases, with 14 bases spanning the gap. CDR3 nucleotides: TGCGCCAGCAGCCAAGATGCATTCGACTCCGCAACTAATGAAAAACTGTTTTTT. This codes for CASSQDAFDSATNEKLFF.

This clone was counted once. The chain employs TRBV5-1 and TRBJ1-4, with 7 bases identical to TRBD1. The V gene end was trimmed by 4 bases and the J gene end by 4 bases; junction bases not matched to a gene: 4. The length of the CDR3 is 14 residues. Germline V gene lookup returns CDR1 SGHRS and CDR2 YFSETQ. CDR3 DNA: TGCGCCAGCAGCCTACAGGGGAATAATGAAAAACTGTTTTTT. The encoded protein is CASSLQGNNEKLFF.

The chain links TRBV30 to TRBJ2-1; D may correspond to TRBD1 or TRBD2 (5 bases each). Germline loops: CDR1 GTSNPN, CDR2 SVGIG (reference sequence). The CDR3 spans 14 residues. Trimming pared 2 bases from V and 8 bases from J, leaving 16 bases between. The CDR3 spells CAWSTGPLRDEQFF. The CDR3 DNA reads TGTGCCTGGAGTACGGGACCCCTGAGGGATGAGCAGTTCTTC.